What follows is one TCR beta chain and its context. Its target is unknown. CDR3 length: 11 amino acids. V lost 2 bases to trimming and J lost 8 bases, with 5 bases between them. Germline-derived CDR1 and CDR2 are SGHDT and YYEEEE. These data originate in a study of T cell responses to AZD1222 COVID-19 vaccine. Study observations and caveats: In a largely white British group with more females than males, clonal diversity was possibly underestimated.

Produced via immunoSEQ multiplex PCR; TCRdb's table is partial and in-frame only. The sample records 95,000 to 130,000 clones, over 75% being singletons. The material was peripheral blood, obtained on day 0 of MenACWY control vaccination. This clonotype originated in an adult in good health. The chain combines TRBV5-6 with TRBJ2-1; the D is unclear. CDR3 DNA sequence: TGTGCCAGCAGCTTCCTTCATGAGCAGTTCTTC. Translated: CASSFLHEQFF. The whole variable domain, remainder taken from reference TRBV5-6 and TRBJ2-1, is DAGVTQSPTHLIKTRGQQVTLRCSPKSGHDTVSWYQQALGQGPQFIFQYYEEEERQRGNFPDRFSGHQFPNYSSELNVNALLLGDSALYLCASSFLHEQFFGPGTRLTVL.